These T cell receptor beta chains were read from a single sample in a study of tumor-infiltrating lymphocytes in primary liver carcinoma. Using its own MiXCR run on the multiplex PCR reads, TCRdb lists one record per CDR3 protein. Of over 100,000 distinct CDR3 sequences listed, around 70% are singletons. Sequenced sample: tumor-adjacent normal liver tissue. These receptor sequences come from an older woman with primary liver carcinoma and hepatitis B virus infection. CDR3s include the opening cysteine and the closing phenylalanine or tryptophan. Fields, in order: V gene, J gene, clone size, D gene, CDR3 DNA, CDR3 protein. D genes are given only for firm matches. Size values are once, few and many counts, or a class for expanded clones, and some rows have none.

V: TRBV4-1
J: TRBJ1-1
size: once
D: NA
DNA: TGCGCCAACAGCCGAGACCCACGGAGAGACTTGAACACTGAAGCTTTCTTT
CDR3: CANSRDPRRDLNTEAFF

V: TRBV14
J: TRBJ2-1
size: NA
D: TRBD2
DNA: TGTGTCAGCAGCGGGCGGGAGAAGTCCTACAATGAGCGGTTCTTC
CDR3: CVSSGREKSYNERFF

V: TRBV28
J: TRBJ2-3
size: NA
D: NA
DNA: TGTGCCGGCAGTTTAGAGATGGACAAGGGGGGAACTATAACCAACACAGATACGCAGTATTTT
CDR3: CAGSLEMDKGGTITNTDTQYF

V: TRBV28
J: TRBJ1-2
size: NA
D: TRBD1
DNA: TGTGCCTGCAGTTCCTCCGGGACAGGGCCCTATGATAACTATGGCTACACCTTC
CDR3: CACSSSGTGPYDNYGYTF

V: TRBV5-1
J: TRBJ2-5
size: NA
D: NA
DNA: TGCGTCAGCAGCTTGCGGACCAGGGTCACTAACGGAGGCCAAGAGACCCAGTACTTC
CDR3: CVSSLRTRVTNGGQETQYF

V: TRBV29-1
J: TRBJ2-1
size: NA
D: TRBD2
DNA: TGCAGCACCCGGACTAGCAGGAGTGATGAGCACTTCTTC
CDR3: CSTRTSRSDEHFF

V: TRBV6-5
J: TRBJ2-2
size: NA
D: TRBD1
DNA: TGTGCCATCAATCCGGACAGGGAGGCCGGGGAGCTGTTTTTT
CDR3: CAINPDREAGELFF

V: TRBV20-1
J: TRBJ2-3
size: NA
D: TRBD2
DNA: TGTAGTGCCCACCCCGCGGCGGGAGTCACAGATACGCAGTATTTT
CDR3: CSAHPAAGVTDTQYF

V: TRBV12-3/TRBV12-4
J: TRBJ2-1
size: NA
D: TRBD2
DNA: TGTACCAGCAGTTTAGCGCCTAGCGGGAGCTTGGGTAATAAGCAGTTCTTC
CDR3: CTSSLAPSGSLGNKQFF

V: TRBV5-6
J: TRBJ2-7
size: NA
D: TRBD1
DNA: TGTGCCAGCAGCGATGGGACAGTGGAGCAGTACTTC
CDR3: CASSDGTVEQYF

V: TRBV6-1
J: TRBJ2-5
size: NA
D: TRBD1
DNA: TGTGCCAGCAGTCTGACAGGGGGCCCAGAGATCCAGTACTTC
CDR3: CASSLTGGPEIQYF

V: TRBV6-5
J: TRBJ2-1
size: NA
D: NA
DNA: TGTGCCAGCAGGCACCGTGGAGGGAGGGGGAACACCTCCTACAATGAGCAGTTCTTC
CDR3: CASRHRGGRGNTSYNEQFF

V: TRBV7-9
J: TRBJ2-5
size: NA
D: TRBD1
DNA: TGTGCCAGCAGCCCGAACAGGGGAAATGAGACCCAGTACTTC
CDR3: CASSPNRGNETQYF

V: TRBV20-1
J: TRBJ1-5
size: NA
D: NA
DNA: TGCAGTGCTAGACGGCAGGTCAATCAGCCCCAGCATTTT
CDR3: CSARRQVNQPQHF

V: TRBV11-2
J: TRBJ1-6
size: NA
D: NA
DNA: TGTGCCGGCAGCTCAGATCCAGGGAGGAATTCACACCTCCACTTT
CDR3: CAGSSDPGRNSHLHF

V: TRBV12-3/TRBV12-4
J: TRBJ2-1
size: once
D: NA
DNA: TGTGCCGGCAGCCGCCTTGCCGATGAGCAGTTCTTC
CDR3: CAGSRLADEQFF

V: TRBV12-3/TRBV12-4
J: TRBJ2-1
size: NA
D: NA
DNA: TGTGCCAGCGGTTTGAGAACAGGGACGGGCTCAAACAATGAGCAGTTCTTC
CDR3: CASGLRTGTGSNNEQFF

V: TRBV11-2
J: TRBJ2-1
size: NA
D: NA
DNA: TGTGCCACCAGGTTAGCCGGGAGTCTCAATGTGCAGTTCTTC
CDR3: CATRLAGSLNVQFF

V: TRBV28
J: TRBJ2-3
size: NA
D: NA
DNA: TGTGCCAGCAGTTTCTCGGGGAGGCGCACAGATACGCAGTATTTT
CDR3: CASSFSGRRTDTQYF

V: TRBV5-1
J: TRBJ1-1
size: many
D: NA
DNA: TGCGCCAGCAGCTTGGATGGGAGAATGAACACTGAAGCTTTCTTT
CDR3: CASSLDGRMNTEAFF

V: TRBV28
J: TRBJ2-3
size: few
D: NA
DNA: TGTGCCTCAGGGAGCTTGCCCACAGATACGCAGTATTTT
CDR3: CASGSLPTDTQYF

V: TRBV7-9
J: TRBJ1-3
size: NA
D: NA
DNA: TGTGCCAGCAGCTTAGCGGTTCCTGGAAACACCATATATTTT
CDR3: CASSLAVPGNTIYF

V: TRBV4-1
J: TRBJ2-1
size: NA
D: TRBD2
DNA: TGTGCCAGCGGCCAACCCAAACTAGCGGGGAATATTAATGAGCAGTTCTTC
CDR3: CASGQPKLAGNINEQFF

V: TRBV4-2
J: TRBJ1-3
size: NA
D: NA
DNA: TGTGTCAGAAGCCAAGAAGGGGATACCTCTGGTAACACCATATATTTT
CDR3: CVRSQEGDTSGNTIYF

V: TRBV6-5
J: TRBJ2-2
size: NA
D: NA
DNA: TGTACCACCAGTTATTTAGCCGGCGGGGAGCTGTTTTTT
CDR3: CTTSYLAGGELFF

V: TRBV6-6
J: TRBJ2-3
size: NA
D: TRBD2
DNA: TGTGACAGCAGTTACTCGGTTAGCGGGCTAAGCACAAATACGCAGTATTTT
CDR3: CDSSYSVSGLSTNTQYF

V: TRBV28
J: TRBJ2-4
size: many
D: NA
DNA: TGTGCCAGCAGTTTGTCTCCCCCAAAAGACATTCAGTACTTC
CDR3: CASSLSPPKDIQYF

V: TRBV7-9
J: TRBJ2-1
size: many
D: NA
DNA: TGTGCCAGCAGCTATCCGGGGTATGAGCAGTTCTTC
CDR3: CASSYPGYEQFF

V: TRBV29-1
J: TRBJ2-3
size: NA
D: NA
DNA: TGCAGAGTTGAACGTAGCGAGAGCACAGTTACGCAGTATTTT
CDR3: CRVERSESTVTQYF

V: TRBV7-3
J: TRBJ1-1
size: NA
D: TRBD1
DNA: TGTGCCAGCAGTCAGGACAGGGACACTGTAGCTTTCTTT
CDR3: CASSQDRDTVAFF

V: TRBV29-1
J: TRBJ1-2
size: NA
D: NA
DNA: TGCAGCGTAGGGACGGGGGGCTATGGCTACATCTTC
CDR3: CSVGTGGYGYIF

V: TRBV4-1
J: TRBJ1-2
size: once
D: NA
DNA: TGCGCCAGCAACCAAGTCAACTGCCCAGTCTTC
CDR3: CASNQVNCPVF

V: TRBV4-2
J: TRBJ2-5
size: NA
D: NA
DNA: TGTGCCAGCAGCCAAACCGGTACTAAGAATGTCCCAGAGACCAAGTACTTC
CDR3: CASSQTGTKNVPETKYF

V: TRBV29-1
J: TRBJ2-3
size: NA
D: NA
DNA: TGCAGCGTCGGGACTGGGGGAGCAGATACGCAGTATTTT
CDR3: CSVGTGGADTQYF

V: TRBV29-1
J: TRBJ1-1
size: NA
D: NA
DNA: TGCAGCGTTGAAGATCGGATGCAAGGCATGAACACTGAAGCTTTCTTT
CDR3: CSVEDRMQGMNTEAFF

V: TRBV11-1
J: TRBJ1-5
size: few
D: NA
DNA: TGTGCCAGCAGTTCGGACGGGAGCACAGATACGCAGCATTTT
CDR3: CASSSDGSTDTQHF

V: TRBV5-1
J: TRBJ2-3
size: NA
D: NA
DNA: TGCGCCAGCAGCTTGGAGCTTCGGGGCTACCGCACAGGTACGCAGTATTTT
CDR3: CASSLELRGYRTGTQYF

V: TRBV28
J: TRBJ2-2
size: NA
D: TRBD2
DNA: TGTGCCAGCAGTTTACCGGGACTAGCGGTTCCGAACACCGGGGAGCTGTTTTTT
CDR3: CASSLPGLAVPNTGELFF

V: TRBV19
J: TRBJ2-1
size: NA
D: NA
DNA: TGTGCCATTAGTCTAGGACAGCCTGAGCAGTTCTTC
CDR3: CAISLGQPEQFF

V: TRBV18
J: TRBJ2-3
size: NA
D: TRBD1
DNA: TGTGCCAGCTCAACGACCGGGACAGGGTACACAGATACGCAGTATTTT
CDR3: CASSTTGTGYTDTQYF

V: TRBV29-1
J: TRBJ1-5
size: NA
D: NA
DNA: TGCAACGTCGCCGACAGAAGCAATCAACCCCAGCATTTT
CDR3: CNVADRSNQPQHF

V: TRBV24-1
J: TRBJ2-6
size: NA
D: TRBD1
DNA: TGTGCCACCAGTGGCCCGGGACAGGCGAAGAGCTCTGGGGCCAACATCCTGACTTTC
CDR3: CATSGPGQAKSSGANILTF

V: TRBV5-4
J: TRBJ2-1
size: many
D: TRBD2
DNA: TGTGCCAGCAGCTTGGGGGGACTAGCCGTAAATGAGCAGTTCTTC
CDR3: CASSLGGLAVNEQFF

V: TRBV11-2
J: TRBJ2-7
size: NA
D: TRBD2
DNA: TGCGCCAGTAGCTTGGAACTAGCGGGAGAAGAGCAGTACTTC
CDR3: CASSLELAGEEQYF

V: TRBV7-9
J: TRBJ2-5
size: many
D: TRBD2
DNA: TGTGCCAGCAGCTTAAGCGGGAACCCCAGAATACTTAGAGAGACCCAGTACTTC
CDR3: CASSLSGNPRILRETQYF

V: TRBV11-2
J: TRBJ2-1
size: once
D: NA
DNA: TGTGCCGGCAGCTTAGCAGCTCTCTCCCAGAGTTCCTACAATGAGCAGTTCTTC
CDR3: CAGSLAALSQSSYNEQFF

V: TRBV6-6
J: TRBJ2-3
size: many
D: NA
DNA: TGTGCCAGCAGTTACTCTGCGGCAGATACGCAGTATTTT
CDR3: CASSYSAADTQYF

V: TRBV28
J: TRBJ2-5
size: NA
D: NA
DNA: TGTGCCAGCAGTAGGTACAGCCAAGAGACCCAATACTTC
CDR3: CASSRYSQETQYF

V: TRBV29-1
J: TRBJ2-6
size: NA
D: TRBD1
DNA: TGCAGCGCCGCACCCAGGGCCTCAGGGGGCAACGTCCTGACTTTC
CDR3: CSAAPRASGGNVLTF

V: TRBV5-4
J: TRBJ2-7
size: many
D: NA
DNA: TGTGCCAGCAGCTCACCCGACACTCGCTCCTACGAGCAGTACTTC
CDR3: CASSSPDTRSYEQYF

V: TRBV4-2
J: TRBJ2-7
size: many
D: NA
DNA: TGTGCCAGCAGCCAATCCGGGACGGACTCCTACGAGCAGTACTTC
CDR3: CASSQSGTDSYEQYF

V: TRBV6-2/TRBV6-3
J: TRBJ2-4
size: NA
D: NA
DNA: TGTACCAGCAGTTATACAAGGCCACAAAACATTCAGTACTTC
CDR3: CTSSYTRPQNIQYF

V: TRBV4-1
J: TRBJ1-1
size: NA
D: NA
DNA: TGCGCGAGCAGCCAAGATAGGGGCAGTGGGGGCACTGGAGCTTTCTTT
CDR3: CASSQDRGSGGTGAFF

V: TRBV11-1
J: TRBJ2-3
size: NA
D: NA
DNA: TGTGCCAGCACCCAGACATGGCACACAGATATGCAGTATTTT
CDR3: CASTQTWHTDMQYF

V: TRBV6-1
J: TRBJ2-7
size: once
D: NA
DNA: TGTGCCAGCAGTGAAGTTGGGGGGGCGCCCTACGATCAGTACTTC
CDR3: CASSEVGGAPYDQYF